This T cell receptor beta chain was identified during a study of blood T cell repertoires in COVID-19. As for the study in general: Samples taken during acute and convalescent COVID-19 were collected in the United States, Italy and Spain. T cells, B-cell-depleted T cells, or PBMCs provided the cDNA or gDNA that served as material.

Original data processing: Cell counts per sample came from amplifying reference gene primers. Libraries were prepared by immunoSEQ multiplex PCR; TCRdb keeps only in-frame clonotypes and omits some of them. Clone size and the V and J calls come from that table; the DNA yielded D and trimming. The sample has 180,000 or so clones, roughly 78% seen once. This CDR3 is 14 amino acids long. V dropped 6 bases and J dropped 5; count of bases not matched to a gene: 9. The germline V gene has CDR1 LGHNA and CDR2 YNFKEQ. The rearrangement uses TRBV4-2 and TRBJ2-5, with 7 positions matching TRBD1. The sample was peripheral blood. The receptor's source is a woman aged 80 or over with active or convalescent COVID-19. DNA for the CDR3: TGTGCCAGCAGTCCAACCGGGACAGAGGAGACCCAGTACTTC. Protein: CASSPTGTEETQYF.